This T cell receptor beta chain was sequenced for a study of blood T cell repertoires in COVID-19 (dated by TCRdb to 2020 to 2021). About the study as a whole: Samples from collaborators originated in the United States, Italy and Spain and spanned both the acute and convalescent phases of COVID-19. The prospective study material was composed of cDNA or gDNA derived from T cells, B-cell-depleted T cells, or PBMCs. Deeply sampled blood TCRbeta repertoires from subjects exposed to, actively infected with, or recovered from COVID-19 were included in the dataset. The repertoires were released in a freely available public database meant as a resource for research on the immune response to SARS-CoV-2. The samples were drawn from the first 160 participants of the ongoing ImmuneRACE study and from about 1,200 subjects provided by 6 global collaborators. The sample metadata nearly always contained a de-identified subject ID, COVID-19 status, age in years and sex. Where HLA class I and class II types were available, the types were taken from metadata supplied by the sample provider, not from assay-based typing.

Concerning this clone itself: This clone's antigen is unknown. It has no much larger one-base neighbor in the sample; base qualities were not kept.

The CDR3 spans 12 residues, from the cysteine through the phenylalanine. The CDR3 DNA has 36 bases and is translated from base 1. For CDR1 and CDR2, the germline V gene lists SGHDN and FVKESK. V loses 6 bases, J loses 8 bases, and the germline ends lie 10 bases apart. Samples from volunteer blood donors who had recovered from COVID-19 were contributed by a second Seattle source. Each collaborating institution followed its own protocols to collect whole blood in K2EDTA tubes. For TCRbeta analysis, collaborator samples were shipped as frozen whole blood, as isolated PBMCs, or as DNA extracted from either sample type. The immunoSEQ Assay, a bias-controlled multiplex PCR, was used to amplify TCRbeta CDR3 regions from genomic DNA. The authors' pipeline ran thus. The number of nucleated cells in each sample was estimated from the amplification of reference gene primers within the assay. To quantify the absolute abundance of each unique TCRbeta CDR3 rearrangement, sequence reads were collapsed and filtered. For each sample, productive Simpson clonality was calculated by taking the square root of Simpson's diversity index across productive rearrangements. Imported from immuneACCESS, the table was reduced by TCRdb to in-frame sequences with V and J called. These copies leave out some clones; in studies compared against another copy, an unresolved V gene accounts for under half, and the cause of the remainder is not known. V, J and clone size are taken as reported in that table, and D and trimming were inferred from the DNA itself. For this sample there are about 250,000 clones; more than 75% appear just once. Roughly 1.6% of the sample is in the top ten clones.

Study-level results and caveats: Clinical and demographic metadata were provided uncurated, with the amount varying by source and participant.

The sample was peripheral blood. This clonotype was sampled from a woman aged 55-70 years who had recovered from COVID-19. The sequence is built from TRBV14 and TRBJ1-4; there is no confident call for the D gene. At the DNA level, the sequence is TGTGCCAGCAGATTTACCGGGGAAAAACTGTTTTTT. It translates as CASRFTGEKLFF.